These 16 T cell receptor beta chains were all obtained from the same sample, sequenced in a study of blood T cells in healthy people across ages. Next came a second PCR, run for roughly 7 to 12 cycles, which used a sample-barcoded 5' primer along with a J-beta primer mix. TCRdb re-called the 5' RACE reads through MiXCR, storing one row per CDR3 protein. The data show hundreds of thousands of distinct CDR3 sequences, 58% seen once. The source material was blood. The origin of the receptors is a man younger than 45 in good health.

CDR3 protein: CSASPRWLLETQFF. Here the CDR3 DNA reads TGCAGTGCTAGCCCGCGGTGGCTTCTGGAGACCCAGTTCTTC. The rearrangement uses TRBV20-1 and TRBJ2-1; D uncertain. The CDR3 is made up of 14 amino acids. Trimming stripped 3 bases from V and 13 bases from J, with 22 bases between. The germline gives CDR1 DFQATT, CDR2 SNEGSKA (reference sequence).

This clonotype was counted only a few times. The chain has TRBV20-1 and TRBJ1-1; unclear D gene. The CDR3 extends over 14 amino acids. V lost 4 bases to trimming and J lost 1 base, with 13 bases between them. The germline V gene has CDR1 DFQATT and CDR2 SNEGSKA (reference sequence). The CDR3: CSAIPGSANTEAFF. CDR3 sequence (DNA): TGCAGTGCTATTCCCGGGTCAGCGAACACTGAAGCTTTCTTT.

The chain is built from TRBV29-1 and TRBJ2-1; TRBD2 matches 8 bases. Germline V gene data show CDR1 as SQVTM and CDR2 as ANQGSEA. The CDR3 totals 13 residues. After removal of 1 base from V and 6 bases from J, the junction contained 2 bases not matched to a gene. The CDR3 sequence: CSVEVTSGNEQFF. As DNA, the CDR3 is TGCAGCGTTGAAGTCACTAGCGGCAATGAGCAGTTCTTC.

The chain uses TRBV20-1 and TRBJ1-4, with 7 positions matching TRBD1. Germline trimming cut 5 bases from V and 4 bases from J; bases unmatched to any gene: 22. The germline CDR1 and CDR2 sequences are DFQATT and SNEGSKA (reference sequence). The CDR3 length is 19 residues. In DNA, the CDR3 is TGCAGTGCTGGGACCCGCAGGGGGAGCTTCCTCGTAAATAATGAAAAACTGTTTTTT. It codes for CSAGTRRGSFLVNNEKLFF.

V gene TRBV7-2 combines with J gene TRBJ2-3, with D perhaps TRBD1 (6 bases). V lost 5 bases and J lost 5, with 11 bases in between. The CDR3 consists of 13 residues. Germline V lookup: CDR1 SGHTA, CDR2 FQGNSA. The CDR3 DNA reads TGTGCCAGCAGCAAAAACAGGGTAGATACGCAGTATTTT. Protein: CASSKNRVDTQYF.

With regard to this clonotype: This clone may be a read error of a much larger clone one base away. The rearrangement joins TRBV5-1 to TRBJ2-3; 11 bases line up with TRBD1. This CDR3 has 16 amino acids. V was pared by 0 bases and J by 4 bases, with 4 bases of the junction left unmatched. The germline V gene encodes CDR1 SGHRS and CDR2 YFSETQ. In DNA, the CDR3 is TGCGCCAGCAGCTTGGGAAGGGACAGGGGGGCAGATACGCAGTATTTT. Its translation is CASSLGRDRGADTQYF. The whole variable domain, remainder taken from reference TRBV5-1 and TRBJ2-3, is KAGVTQTPRYLIKTRGQQVTLSCSPISGHRSVSWYQQTPGQGLQFLFEYFSETQRNKGNFPGRFSGRQFSNSRSEMNVSTLELGDSALYLCASSLGRDRGADTQYFGPGTRLTVL.

This sequence joins TRBV5-1 and TRBJ2-1, with D possibly matching TRBD2 (6 bases). The CDR3 is 15 amino acids. V gave up 1 base and J gave up 4 bases, with 12 bases separating them. Germline values: CDR1 SGHRS, CDR2 YFSETQ. The CDR3 protein is CASSLIGGIYNEQFF. The CDR3 coding sequence is TGCGCCAGCAGCTTGATCGGGGGTATATACAATGAGCAGTTCTTC.

The genes are TRBV5-4 and TRBJ1-2; no clear D gene. CDR1 and CDR2 (germline): SGHNT, YYREEE (reference sequence). Trimming shortened V by 5 bases and J by 7 bases, and 15 bases separated the two germline ends. The CDR3 has 13 amino acids. The DNA of the CDR3 is TGTGCCAGCAGTCGCGCGTATGAGCCTGGCTACACCTTC. Translation: CASSRAYEPGYTF.

Notes on this clonotype: The germline gene is not matched at one end of the junction; a read error may be the cause. The V call is TRBV28, the J call TRBJ2-1; 15 bases match TRBD2. The CDR3 is 15 amino acids. Germline assignment: CDR1 MDHEN and CDR2 SYDVKM. The CDR3 loop is CDSRTGTSGRNEQFF. The CDR3 coding sequence is TGTGACAGCAGGACCGGGACTAGCGGGAGGAATGAGCAGTTCTTC. Variable domain in full (rest from reference TRBV28 and TRBJ2-1): DVKVTQSSRYLVKRTGEKVFLECVQDMDHENMFWYRQDPGLGLRLIYFSYDVKMKEKGDIPEGYSVSREKKERFSLILESASTNQTSMYLCDSRTGTSGRNEQFFGPGTRLTVL.

The gene calls are TRBV6-2 or TRBV6-3 and TRBJ2-7, with D possibly being TRBD1 (6 bases). Germline V lookup: CDR1 MNHEY, CDR2 SVGEGT. This CDR3 has 14 residues. Trimming shortened V by 1 base and J by 2 bases, and 9 bases separated the two germline ends. The CDR3 nucleotides are TGTGCCAGCAGTTACTGGGACAATGCCTACGAGCAGTACTTC. Translating it yields CASSYWDNAYEQYF.

This clonotype came up a few times. The chain uses TRBV25-1 and TRBJ2-3; 12 bases fit TRBD2. Germline CDR1 reads MGHDK; CDR2 reads SYGVNS. The CDR3 has 18 amino acids. With V trimmed by 2 bases and J by 1 base, 7 bases remained unmatched. The CDR3 loop is CASSERETSGRGTDTQYF. CDR3 sequence (DNA): TGTGCCAGCAGTGAAAGGGAGACTAGCGGGAGAGGCACAGATACGCAGTATTTT.

There are a few counts of this clonotype. This chain uses TRBV5-5 with TRBJ1-2, with D possibly being TRBD1 (5 bases). Germline V gene lookup returns CDR1 SGHKS and CDR2 YYEKEE (reference sequence). The CDR3 totals 14 residues. V was shortened by 2 bases and J by 4 bases, with 12 bases between the two germline ends. The CDR3 sequence is CASSLEDNLYGYTF. As DNA, the CDR3 is TGTGCCAGCAGCTTAGAGGACAACCTCTATGGCTACACCTTC.

This rearrangement joins TRBV29-1 to TRBJ2-3, with TRBD2 matching over 8 bases. CDR3 length: 9 residues. CDR1 and CDR2 from the germline V gene are SQVTM and ANQGSEA. V lost 6 bases to trimming and J lost 14 bases; unmatched junction nucleotides: 4. Here the CDR3 reads CSVSGGTYF. The CDR3 bases are TGCAGCGTCAGCGGGGGCACGTATTTT.

Turning to this clonotype: Germline and junction disagree at one end, which may indicate a read error. The rearrangement uses TRBV6-5 and TRBJ2-7, with D unresolved. Near its end, the DNA agrees better with TRBJ2-5, so the J call may be wrong. In germline, CDR1 is MNHEY, CDR2 SVGAGI. CDR3 size: 13 residues. The CDR3 DNA reads as TGTACCAGCAGTCATACGATCGAGGAGACCCAGTACTTC. Translated: CTSSHTIEETQYF.

This clonotype appeared a few times. CDR3 in amino acids: CATRVEGSSSYEQYF. The CDR3 nucleotides are TGTGCCACCAGGGTTGAGGGGTCCTCTTCCTACGAGCAGTACTTC. The V gene is TRBV27, the J gene TRBJ2-7; D tentatively fits TRBD1 or TRBD2 (5 bases each). CDR3 size: 15 residues. Germline CDR1 reads MNHEY; CDR2 reads SMNVEV (reference sequence). The germline V and J ends were trimmed by 10 bases and 1 base, with 20 bases remaining between them.

This clonotype turned up a few times. The chain combines TRBV29-1 with TRBJ2-7, with 7 bases lining up with TRBD1. V was clipped by 3 bases and J by 5 bases; unmatched bases: 4. This CDR3 comprises 12 residues. Per the germline V gene, CDR1 is SQVTM and CDR2 is ANQGSEA. The CDR3 region is CSVDLTGNEQYF. CDR3 coding DNA: TGCAGCGTTGACCTGACAGGGAACGAGCAGTACTTC.